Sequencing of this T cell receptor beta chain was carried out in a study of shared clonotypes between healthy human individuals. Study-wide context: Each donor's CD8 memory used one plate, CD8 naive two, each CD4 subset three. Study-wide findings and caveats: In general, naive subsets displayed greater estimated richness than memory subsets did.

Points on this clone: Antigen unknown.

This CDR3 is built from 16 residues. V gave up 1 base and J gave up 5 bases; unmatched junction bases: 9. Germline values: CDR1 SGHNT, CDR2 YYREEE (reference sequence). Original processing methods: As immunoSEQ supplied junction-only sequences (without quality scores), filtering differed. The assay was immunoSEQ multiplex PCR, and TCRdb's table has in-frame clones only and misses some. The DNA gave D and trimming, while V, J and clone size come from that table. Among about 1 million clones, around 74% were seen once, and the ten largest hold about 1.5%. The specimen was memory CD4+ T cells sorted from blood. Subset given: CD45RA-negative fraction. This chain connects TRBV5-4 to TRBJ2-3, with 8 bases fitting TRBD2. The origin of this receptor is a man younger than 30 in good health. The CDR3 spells CASSLFLAGGGDTQYF. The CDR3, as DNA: TGTGCCAGCAGCTTGTTCTTGGCGGGGGGTGGAGATACGCAGTATTTT.